The T cell receptor (beta chain) under discussion was sequenced for a study of vaccination effects on CD4 cells after COVID-19. Looking at the study overall: Pre-vaccine samples were drawn 16 days and one week before the first dose.

Only in-frame clones appear in the TCRdb table, and some are missing; sequencing was by immunoSEQ multiplex PCR. This sample has more than 40,000 clones, with about three quarters found just once. The CDR3 loop spans 14 amino acids. J lost 7 bases, V lost 3 bases, and 2 bases had no gene match. Germline V lookup: CDR1 SGHAT, CDR2 FQNNGV. The culture ran for 10 days before CD4+ T cells were isolated. Cultures received IL-2 medium that replaced half the medium on days 3 and 7. Turning to this clone: The antigen is unknown.

This sequence was found in a human donor who had a prior SARS-CoV-2 infection. The chain carries TRBV11-2 and TRBJ1-4, with 10 positions matching TRBD1. The sample was CD4+ T cells from PBMCs cultured without peptide, taken before COVID-19 vaccination. CDR3 protein: CASSLGQGREKLFF. The CDR3 DNA sequence: TGTGCCAGCAGCTTGGGACAGGGGCGTGAAAAACTGTTTTTT.